The clone carrying this TCR beta chain was detected once. V was shortened by 1 base and J by 6 bases, with 12 bases between the two germline ends. CDR1 KGHSH and CDR2 LQKENI come from the germline V gene. There are 14 residues in the CDR3. This entry comes from a study of OX40 agonist ivuxolimab in advanced cancers. Data came from immunoSEQ multiplex PCR; TCRdb stores just in-frame clones and leaves some out. The table includes roughly 75,000 clones, about 86% detected once. The sequenced sample was CD4+ or CD8+ T cells sorted from blood, obtained in a trial of the OX40 agonist ivuxolimab. This sequence was found in an adult with an advanced solid tumor such as melanoma, head and neck, liver or kidney cancer. The rearrangement links TRBV18 to TRBJ1-1; D possibly corresponds to TRBD1 (6 bases). CDR3: CASSPLAGTSEAFF. The DNA for the CDR3 is TGTGCCAGCTCACCACTTGCAGGGACATCTGAAGCTTTCTTT.